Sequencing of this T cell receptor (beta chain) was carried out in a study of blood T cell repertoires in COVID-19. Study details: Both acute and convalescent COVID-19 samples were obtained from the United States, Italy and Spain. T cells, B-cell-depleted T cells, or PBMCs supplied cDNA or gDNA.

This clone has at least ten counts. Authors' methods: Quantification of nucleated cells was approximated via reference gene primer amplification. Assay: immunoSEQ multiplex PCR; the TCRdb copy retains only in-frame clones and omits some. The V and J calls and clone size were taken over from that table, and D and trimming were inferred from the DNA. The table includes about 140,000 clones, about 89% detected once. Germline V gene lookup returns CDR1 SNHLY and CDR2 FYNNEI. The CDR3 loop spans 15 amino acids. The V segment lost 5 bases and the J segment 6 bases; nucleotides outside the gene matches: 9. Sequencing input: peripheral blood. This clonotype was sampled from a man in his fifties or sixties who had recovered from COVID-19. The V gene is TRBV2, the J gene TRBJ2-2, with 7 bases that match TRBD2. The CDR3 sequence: CASSPGLVAPGELFF. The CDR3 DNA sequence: TGTGCCAGCAGTCCAGGACTAGTGGCCCCCGGGGAGCTGTTTTTT.